The 30 T cell receptor beta chains reported below all come from one sample, sequenced in a study of OX40 agonist ivuxolimab in advanced cancers. Repertoires were generated with immunoSEQ multiplex PCR, while TCRdb's copy carries only in-frame clones and drops some. The sample includes 50,000 or so clones, over 80% seen only once; the top ten take 24%. Source: CD4+ or CD8+ T cells sorted from blood, taken in a trial of the OX40 agonist ivuxolimab. The receptors come from an adult with an advanced solid tumor such as melanoma, head and neck, liver or kidney cancer.

V usage is TRBV19 and J usage is TRBJ2-1, with D perhaps TRBD1 or TRBD2 (6 bases each). Germline CDR1 reads LNHDA; CDR2 reads SQIVND (reference sequence). This CDR3 has 13 amino acids. V lost 2 bases and J lost 7, with 9 bases in between. The CDR3 reads CASSIQGRNEQFF. The CDR3 nucleotides read TGTGCCAGTAGTATACAGGGGAGGAATGAGCAGTTCTTC.

The chain is built from TRBV28 and TRBJ2-7; D gene uncertain. Trimming shortened V by 3 bases and J by 2 bases, and 2 bases separated the two germline ends. The CDR3 spans 11 residues. Per the germline V gene, CDR1 is MDHEN and CDR2 is SYDVKM. The CDR3 region is CASSFTYEQYF. Here the CDR3 DNA reads TGTGCCAGCAGTTTCACCTACGAGCAGTACTTC.

The chain joins TRBV5-1 to TRBJ2-3, with no clear D. This CDR3 comprises 14 residues. Trimming cost V 4 bases and J 2 bases, with 11 bases left between them. Germline V gives CDR1 SGHRS, CDR2 YFSETQ. This CDR3 reads CASSARITTDTQYF. In nucleotides, the CDR3 is TGCGCCAGCAGCGCGAGGATCACCACAGATACGCAGTATTTT.

This sequence joins TRBV10-3 and TRBJ1-2, with 12 nucleotides matching TRBD1. The CDR3 totals 18 residues. CDR1 ENHRY and CDR2 SYGVKD come from the germline V gene. With 2 bases clipped from V and 8 bases from J, the junction kept 15 bases outside the gene matches. CDR3 amino acids: CAISERGLGDRGRRGYTF. In DNA form, the CDR3 reads TGTGCCATCAGTGAGAGGGGTCTCGGGGACAGGGGGCGCCGGGGCTACACCTTC.

The rearrangement uses TRBV7-2 and TRBJ1-2; D call uncertain. V was clipped by 5 bases and J by 4 bases, with 8 bases between them. This CDR3 has 12 residues. In germline, CDR1 is SGHTA, CDR2 FQGNSA. The CDR3 DNA follows: TGTGCCAGCAGCCCAGAGGTCTATGGCTACACCTTC. Amino acid sequence: CASSPEVYGYTF.

For this clone: The same CDR3 arises from other DNA sequences in this sample as well. The rearrangement uses TRBV27 and TRBJ1-5, with D possibly TRBD1 on 5 matching bases. In germline, CDR1 is MNHEY, CDR2 SMNVEV (reference sequence). This CDR3 region has 17 residues. Trimming removed 6 bases at V and 0 bases at J, with 18 bases between. The CDR3 coding sequence is TGTGCCAGCAGCCGCCGGGGCGGATCCTATAGCAATCAGCCCCAGCATTTT. Its translation is CASSRRGGSYSNQPQHF.

The chain has TRBV6-5 and TRBJ2-7, with unresolved D. V gave up 0 bases and J gave up 0 bases, with 6 bases separating them. Per germline, CDR1 MNHEY and CDR2 SVGAGI. CDR3 length: 14 amino acids. For the CDR3, the DNA is TGTGCCAGCAGTTACTCGTTTGACTCCTACGAGCAGTACTTC. Translating gives CASSYSFDSYEQYF.

V and J are TRBV2 and TRBJ1-1; D is undetermined. The length of the CDR3 is 12 residues. V lost 0 bases and J 10 bases, leaving 9 bases between the germline ends. Germline V gene data show CDR1 as SNHLY and CDR2 as FYNNEI. CDR3 sequence (DNA): TGTGCCAGCAGTGAAGCGGCCCTGGGAGCTTTCTTT. Encoded protein: CASSEAALGAFF.

V and J are TRBV7-9 and TRBJ1-3; D is perhaps TRBD1 (5 bases). V gave up 8 bases and J gave up 0 bases, with 14 bases separating them. The germline CDR1 and CDR2 sequences are SEHNR and FQNEAQ (reference sequence). The CDR3 contains 15 residues. The chain's CDR3 is CASPPGDFSGNTIYF. CDR3 bases: TGTGCCAGCCCCCCGGGGGACTTCTCTGGAAACACCATATATTTT.

The genes are TRBV6-5 and TRBJ1-1; D call uncertain. This CDR3 is 13 amino acids long. The germline CDR1 and CDR2 sequences are MNHEY and SVGAGI. V was pared by 3 bases and J by 4 bases, with 9 bases between. CDR3 sequence reads: CASSYNPGTEAFF. The CDR3 region has the DNA TGTGCCAGCAGTTATAATCCTGGCACTGAAGCTTTCTTT.

The chain links TRBV9 to TRBJ2-7; D possibly uses TRBD1 or TRBD2 (5 bases each). Germline CDR1 is SGDLS and CDR2 is YYNGEE. This CDR3 region has 14 residues. Trimming shortened V by 2 bases and J by 0 bases, and 9 bases separated the two germline ends. The CDR3 here is CASSVSGTSYEQYF. CDR3 coding DNA: TGTGCCAGCAGCGTCTCCGGGACCTCCTACGAGCAGTACTTC.

This rearrangement joins TRBV10-1 to TRBJ2-1, with 11 bases identical to TRBD2. CDR1 and CDR2 from the germline V gene are WNHNN and SYGVQD (reference sequence). CDR3 length equals 16 residues. V lost 0 bases and J lost 6; bases outside the gene matches: 4. The CDR3 DNA reads TGCGCCAGCAGTGAGTCCGGGACTAGCGGACCCAATGAGCAGTTCTTC. Its protein is CASSESGTSGPNEQFF.

The J gene is TRBJ2-6, the V gene TRBV11-3; 7 nucleotides line up with TRBD1. Trimming cost V 0 bases and J 0 bases; bases outside gene matches: 5. Per germline, CDR1 SGHNT and CDR2 YENEEA. This CDR3 is built from 18 residues. CDR3 DNA sequence: TGTGCCAGCAGCTTAGAGGGACAGATACACTCTGGGGCCAACGTCCTGACTTTC. Translated: CASSLEGQIHSGANVLTF.

The V gene is TRBV25-1, the J gene TRBJ1-2; D call uncertain. The CDR3 spans 16 residues. Between the trimmed V and J ends, which lost 1 base and 2 bases, there was a span of 14 bases. Per germline, CDR1 MGHDK and CDR2 SYGVNS. The CDR3 nucleotides read TGTGCCAGCAGTGAATCCGCGGGATGGCGCAACTATGGCTACACCTTC. This translates into CASSESAGWRNYGYTF.

The chain uses TRBV6-6 and TRBJ2-5; 9 nucleotides match TRBD2. The CDR3 length is 15 residues. Germline trimming cut 6 bases from V and 4 bases from J; bases unmatched to any gene: 9. Germline V gene sequence: CDR1 MNHNY, CDR2 SVGAGI (reference sequence). CDR3 residues: CASRHLSGRGETQYF. CDR3 bases: TGTGCCAGCAGACATCTTAGCGGGAGAGGAGAGACCCAGTACTTC.

The chain combines TRBV2 with TRBJ2-7; a weak D match, TRBD1 (5 bases). Trimming shortened V by 7 bases and J by 0 bases, and 13 bases separated the two germline ends. Germline-derived CDR1 and CDR2 are SNHLY and FYNNEI. CDR3 length: 14 amino acids. The CDR3 here is CASMMTASSYEQYF. CDR3 in DNA: TGTGCCAGCATGATGACAGCGAGCTCCTACGAGCAGTACTTC. Together with reference TRBV2 and TRBJ2-7, the CDR3 gives the full variable domain: EPEVTQTPSHQVTQMGQEVILRCVPISNHLYFYWYRQILGQKVEFLVSFYNNEISEKSEIFDDQFSVERPDGSNFTLKIRSTKLEDSAMYFCASMMTASSYEQYFGPGTRLTVT.

Concerning this clone: The junction departs from germline at one end; a sequencing error may be responsible. The chain uses TRBV28 and TRBJ2-1; a weak D match, TRBD2 (7 bases). This CDR3 contains 16 residues. Germline V gene lookup returns CDR1 MDHEN and CDR2 SYDVKM. CDR3 sequence: CASRPAYREGPNGQFF. The CDR3 region has the DNA TGTGCCAGCAGGCCTGCTTACAGGGAGGGACCCAATGGGCAGTTCTTC.

The chain links TRBV7-9 to TRBJ2-4; D is undetermined. Trimming stripped 1 base from V and 0 bases from J, with 10 bases between. Germline lookup yields CDR1 SEHNR and CDR2 FQNEAQ (reference sequence). This CDR3 has 16 residues. CDR3 sequence: CASSLVSVIAKNIQYF. As DNA, the CDR3 is TGTGCCAGCAGCTTAGTATCTGTTATAGCCAAAAACATTCAGTACTTC.

By share, this clone counts as hyperexpanded. The V call is TRBV27, the J call TRBJ2-7, with 7 nucleotides matching TRBD2. Germline V gives CDR1 MNHEY, CDR2 SMNVEV (reference sequence). With 3 bases clipped from V and 4 bases from J, the junction kept 3 bases outside the gene matches. This CDR3 contains 13 residues. CDR3 amino acids: CASSFTSEYEQYF. DNA for the CDR3: TGTGCCAGCAGTTTTACTAGCGAGTACGAGCAGTACTTC.

CDR3 sequence: CASSVTGTGGFEQYF. The DNA of the CDR3 is TGTGCCAGCAGCGTTACCGGGACAGGGGGTTTCGAGCAGTACTTC. The genes are TRBV9 and TRBJ2-7; 11 bases match TRBD1. This CDR3 is built from 15 residues. The germline V gene has CDR1 SGDLS and CDR2 YYNGEE. J lost 6 bases, V lost 2 bases, and 7 bases had no gene match.

This rearrangement joins TRBV10-3 to TRBJ2-7; D might be TRBD1 (6 bases). Germline CDR1 is ENHRY and CDR2 is SYGVKD. Trimming cost V 4 bases and J 3 bases, with 16 bases left between them. The CDR3 consists of 15 residues. The CDR3 region is CAISGKQGQNYEQYF. CDR3 DNA: TGTGCCATCAGTGGGAAGCAAGGACAGAACTACGAGCAGTACTTC.

The chain has TRBV5-5 and TRBJ1-5; D perhaps matches TRBD1 (6 bases). Looked up from germline, CDR1 is SGHKS and CDR2 is YYEKEE (reference sequence). Trimming left V 2 bases short and J 7 bases short, with 19 bases between. The CDR3 covers 16 residues. CDR3 nucleotides: TGTGCCAGCAGCTTTGAGCGCCAGGGGATTTGGCAGCCCCAGCATTTT. This encodes CASSFERQGIWQPQHF.

This clone was counted a single time. CDR3 bases: TGTGCCAGCAGACTAGCGGGAGTCGAAGCGGACAATGAGCAGTTCTTC. This gives the protein CASRLAGVEADNEQFF. The rearrangement uses TRBV2 and TRBJ2-1; 11 nucleotides agree with TRBD2. CDR1 and CDR2 from the germline V gene are SNHLY and FYNNEI. The CDR3 length is 16 residues. Trimming took 6 bases from V and 5 from J; bases not matched to a gene: 9.

The chain uses TRBV9 and TRBJ1-2, with 8 bases that match TRBD1. CDR3 length: 15 residues. The J segment lost 5 bases and the V segment lost 4 bases, leaving 10 bases of the junction unmatched. The germline V gene has CDR1 SGDLS and CDR2 YYNGEE. The CDR3 region is CASSSSGGGRYGYTF. CDR3 bases: TGTGCCAGCAGCTCTTCAGGGGGCGGAAGATATGGCTACACCTTC. Drawing the rest from reference TRBV9 and TRBJ1-2, the complete variable domain is DSGVTQTPKHLITATGQRVTLRCSPRSGDLSVYWYQQSLDQGLQFLIQYYNGEERAKGNILERFSAQQFPDLHSELNLSSLELGDSALYFCASSSSGGGRYGYTFGSGTRLTVV.

The V gene is TRBV6-4, the J gene TRBJ1-1; D unresolved. The CDR3 runs 13 residues. V dropped 0 bases and J dropped 8 bases, with 10 bases sitting between them. Germline-derived CDR1 and CDR2 are MRHNA and SNTAGT. CDR3: CASSDSWGGEAFF. DNA of the CDR3: TGTGCCAGCAGTGACTCATGGGGAGGGGAAGCTTTCTTT.

The V gene is TRBV28, the J gene TRBJ2-3; maybe TRBD1 (6 bases). V lost 5 bases and J lost 4, with 13 bases in between. This CDR3 spans 14 amino acids. Looked up from germline, CDR1 is MDHEN and CDR2 is SYDVKM. DNA of the CDR3: TGTGCCAGCAGTCTACAGGGTTGGGCAGATACGCAGTATTTT. This encodes CASSLQGWADTQYF.

This clone was counted once. The chain is built from TRBV4-3 and TRBJ2-4; D ambiguous. This CDR3 spans 14 amino acids. V was clipped by 3 bases and J by 3 bases, with 9 bases between them. The germline gives CDR1 LGHNA, CDR2 YSLEER. CDR3 sequence reads: CASSHGPDKNIQYF. CDR3 DNA sequence: TGCGCCAGCAGCCACGGGCCCGACAAAAACATTCAGTACTTC.

J is TRBJ2-1 and V is TRBV5-1; no clear D. Looked up from germline, CDR1 is SGHRS and CDR2 is YFSETQ. This CDR3 has 18 amino acids. V gave up 0 bases and J gave up 5 bases, with 21 bases separating them. The CDR3 DNA is TGCGCCAGCAGCTTGGTAATTCTTCTTGGGTTAATCCACAATGAGCAGTTCTTC. Protein: CASSLVILLGLIHNEQFF. Full variable domain (rest looked up from reference TRBV5-1 and TRBJ2-1): KAGVTQTPRYLIKTRGQQVTLSCSPISGHRSVSWYQQTPGQGLQFLFEYFSETQRNKGNFPGRFSGRQFSNSRSEMNVSTLELGDSALYLCASSLVILLGLIHNEQFFGPGTRLTVL.

The chain is built from TRBV13 and TRBJ1-3; D is possibly TRBD1 (5 bases). The germline gives CDR1 PRHDT, CDR2 FYEKMQ (reference sequence). This CDR3 region has 16 residues. The V and J ends lost 3 bases and 2 bases respectively, with 14 bases between them. CDR3: CASSFITGTAGNTIYF. The CDR3 DNA is TGTGCCAGCAGCTTCATCACTGGGACGGCTGGAAACACCATATATTTT.

This chain joins TRBV5-4 and TRBJ2-6, with D uncertain. V lost 0 bases, J lost 5 bases, and 15 bases lay in between. The CDR3 is 17 amino acids. CDR1 and CDR2 (germline): SGHNT, YYREEE (reference sequence). The CDR3 DNA sequence: TGTGCCAGCAGCTTGGGTCAAAATATTGGGAGGGCCAACGTCCTGACTTTC. Its translation: CASSLGQNIGRANVLTF.